The clone carrying this T cell receptor (beta chain) was seen more than once but under ten times. Its cognate antigen is unknown. The sample is drawn from a study of T cell repertoires in cytomegalovirus infection. Study context: Indications of both CMV infection and matching HLA type were provided by public TCR beta signatures.

Study results and caveats: Dominant in the ex vivo response were TCR beta clonotypes restricted by HLA-C and specific for CMV.

One entry per CDR3 protein, called by TCRdb with MiXCR from the reads. The sample consists of about 400,000 distinct CDR3 sequences, about a sixth of them appearing once. Germline CDR1 and CDR2: MNHNY and SVGAGI (reference sequence). This CDR3 has 15 amino acids. Trimming at V came to 2 bases and at J to 6 bases, leaving 6 bases not matched to a gene. The V and J genes are TRBV6-6 and TRBJ1-1; TRBD1 matches 10 bases. The sequencing input was PBMCs. The receptor's source is a human donor in good health (CMV status not recorded). Some clones in this sample may be carry-over from other donors' samples. The CDR3 DNA is TGTGCCAGCAGTTACCTGGGACAGGGGTTTCCTGAAGCTTTCTTT. Translating it yields CASSYLGQGFPEAFF.